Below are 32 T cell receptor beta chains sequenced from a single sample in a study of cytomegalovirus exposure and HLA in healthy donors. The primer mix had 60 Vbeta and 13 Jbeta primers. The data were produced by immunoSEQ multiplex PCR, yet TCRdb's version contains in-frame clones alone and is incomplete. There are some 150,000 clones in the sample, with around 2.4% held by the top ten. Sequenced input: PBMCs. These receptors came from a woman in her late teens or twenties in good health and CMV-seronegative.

The CDR3 nucleotides are TGCGCCAGCAGCTTGGGAGCAGGGGGGAGTACTGAAGCTTTCTTT. This sequence encodes CASSLGAGGSTEAFF. The J gene is TRBJ1-1, the V gene TRBV5-1; 7 bases match TRBD1. Trimming removed 0 bases from V and 5 bases from J; junction bases left unmatched: 7. The germline CDR1 and CDR2 sequences are SGHRS and YFSETQ. The CDR3 runs to 15 residues.

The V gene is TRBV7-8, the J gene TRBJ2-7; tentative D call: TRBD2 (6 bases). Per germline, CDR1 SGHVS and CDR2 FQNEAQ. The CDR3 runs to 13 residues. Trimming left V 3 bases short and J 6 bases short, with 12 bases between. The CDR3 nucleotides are TGTGCCAGCAGCTTTAGCGGTACGTCCGAGCAGTACTTC. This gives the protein CASSFSGTSEQYF.

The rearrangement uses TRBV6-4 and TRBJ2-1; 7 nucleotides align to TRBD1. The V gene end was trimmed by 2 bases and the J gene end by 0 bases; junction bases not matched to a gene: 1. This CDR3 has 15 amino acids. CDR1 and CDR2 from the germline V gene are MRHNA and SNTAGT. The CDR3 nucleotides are TGTGCCAGCAGTGACGGGGACAGCTCCTACAATGAGCAGTTCTTC. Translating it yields CASSDGDSSYNEQFF.

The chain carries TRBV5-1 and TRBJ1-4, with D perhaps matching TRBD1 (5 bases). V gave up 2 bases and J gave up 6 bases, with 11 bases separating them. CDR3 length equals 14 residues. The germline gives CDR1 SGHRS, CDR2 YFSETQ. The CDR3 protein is CASSFGTVDEKLFF. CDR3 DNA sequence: TGCGCCAGCAGCTTCGGGACTGTCGATGAAAAACTGTTTTTT.

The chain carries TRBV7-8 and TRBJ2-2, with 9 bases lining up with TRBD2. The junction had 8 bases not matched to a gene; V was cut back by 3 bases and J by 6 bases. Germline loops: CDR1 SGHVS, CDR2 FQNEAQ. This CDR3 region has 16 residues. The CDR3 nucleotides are TGTGCCAGCAGCTTCAAAGCGGGAGGAATCCCCGGGGAGCTGTTTTTT. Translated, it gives CASSFKAGGIPGELFF.

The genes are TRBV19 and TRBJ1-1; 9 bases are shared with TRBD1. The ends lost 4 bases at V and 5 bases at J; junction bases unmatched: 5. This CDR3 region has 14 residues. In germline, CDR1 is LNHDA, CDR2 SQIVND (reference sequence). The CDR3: CASSTGQGRTEAFF. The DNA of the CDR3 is TGTGCCAGTAGTACAGGACAGGGGAGGACTGAAGCTTTCTTT.

CDR3 sequence (DNA): TGCGCCAGCAGCCCCGGACAGGGGAAAGAGACCCAGTACTTC. It translates to CASSPGQGKETQYF. The rearrangement uses TRBV4-1 and TRBJ2-5; 9 positions agree with TRBD1. The CDR3 length is 14 residues. V trimming: 4 bases; J trimming: 3 bases; junction bases outside the gene matches: 3. Germline V gene lookup returns CDR1 MGHRA and CDR2 YSYEKL.

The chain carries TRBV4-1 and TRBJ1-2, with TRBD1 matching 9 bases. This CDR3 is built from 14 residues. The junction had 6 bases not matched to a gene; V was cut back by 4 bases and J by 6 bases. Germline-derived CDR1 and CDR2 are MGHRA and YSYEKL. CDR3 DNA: TGCGCCAGCAGCCCAACGGACAGGGGACATGGCTACACCTTC. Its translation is CASSPTDRGHGYTF.

The CDR3 DNA reads as TGTGCCTCCTATAGCCCCGACAGTTCCTACGAGCAGTACGTC. This codes for CASYSPDSSYEQYV. The chain uses TRBV5-3 and TRBJ2-7; possible D gene TRBD1, 5 bases. TRBV5-3 is labeled an ORF, and its function is uncertain. The V end was cut by 10 bases, the J end by 1 base, with 18 bases between. This CDR3 spans 14 amino acids.

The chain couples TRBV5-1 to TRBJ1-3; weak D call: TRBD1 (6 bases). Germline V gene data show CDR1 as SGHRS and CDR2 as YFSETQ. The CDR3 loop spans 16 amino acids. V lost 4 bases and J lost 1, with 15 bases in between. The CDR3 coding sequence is TGCGCCAGCAGCCCGGACAGACAAACTTCTGGAAACACCATATATTTT. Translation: CASSPDRQTSGNTIYF.

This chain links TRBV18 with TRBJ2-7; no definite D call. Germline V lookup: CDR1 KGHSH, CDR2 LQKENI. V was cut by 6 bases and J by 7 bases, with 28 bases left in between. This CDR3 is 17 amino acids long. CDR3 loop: CASSPTVGTLTGFEQYV. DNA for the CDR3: TGTGCCAGCTCCCCTACCGTAGGCACCCTGACTGGGTTTGAGCAGTACGTC.

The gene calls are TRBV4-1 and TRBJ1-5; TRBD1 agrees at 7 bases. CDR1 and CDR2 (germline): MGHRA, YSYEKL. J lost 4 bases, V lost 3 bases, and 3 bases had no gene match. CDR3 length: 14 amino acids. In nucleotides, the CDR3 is TGCGCCAGCAGCCACGGGACAGAAAATCAGCCCCAGCATTTT. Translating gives CASSHGTENQPQHF.

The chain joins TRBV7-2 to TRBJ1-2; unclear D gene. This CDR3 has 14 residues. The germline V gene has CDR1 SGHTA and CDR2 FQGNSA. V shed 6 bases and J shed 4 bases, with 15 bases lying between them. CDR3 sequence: CASSVRERAYGYTF. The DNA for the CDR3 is TGTGCCAGCAGTGTTAGGGAGAGGGCCTATGGCTACACCTTC.

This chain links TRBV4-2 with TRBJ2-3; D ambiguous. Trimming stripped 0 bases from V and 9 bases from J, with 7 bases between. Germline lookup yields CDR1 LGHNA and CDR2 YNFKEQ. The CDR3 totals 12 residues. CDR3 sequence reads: CASSQDLPTQYF. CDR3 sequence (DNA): TGTGCCAGCAGCCAAGATCTACCGACGCAGTATTTT.

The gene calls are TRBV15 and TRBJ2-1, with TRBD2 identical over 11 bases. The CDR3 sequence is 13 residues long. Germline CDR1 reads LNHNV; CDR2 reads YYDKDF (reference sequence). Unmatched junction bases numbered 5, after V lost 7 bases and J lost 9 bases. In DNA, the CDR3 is TGTGCCACCACTAGCGGGAGGCGGGGTGAGCAGTTCTTC. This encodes CATTSGRRGEQFF. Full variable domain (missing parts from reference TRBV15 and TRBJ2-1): DAMVIQNPRYQVTQFGKPVTLSCSQTLNHNVMYWYQQKSSQAPKLLFHYYDKDFNNEADTPDNFQSRRPNTSFCFLDIRSPGLGDTAMYLCATTSGRRGEQFFGPGTRLTVL.

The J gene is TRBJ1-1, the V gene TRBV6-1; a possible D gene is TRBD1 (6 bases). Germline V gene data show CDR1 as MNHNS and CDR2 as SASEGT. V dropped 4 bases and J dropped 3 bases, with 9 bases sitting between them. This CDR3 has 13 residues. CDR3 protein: CASSGPGDTEAFF. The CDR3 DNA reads TGTGCCAGCAGTGGCCCAGGGGACACTGAAGCTTTCTTT.

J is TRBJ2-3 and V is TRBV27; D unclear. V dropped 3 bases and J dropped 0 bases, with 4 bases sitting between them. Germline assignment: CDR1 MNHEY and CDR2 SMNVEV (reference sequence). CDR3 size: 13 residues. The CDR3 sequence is CASSFGSTDTQYF. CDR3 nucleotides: TGTGCCAGCAGTTTTGGCAGCACAGATACGCAGTATTTT.

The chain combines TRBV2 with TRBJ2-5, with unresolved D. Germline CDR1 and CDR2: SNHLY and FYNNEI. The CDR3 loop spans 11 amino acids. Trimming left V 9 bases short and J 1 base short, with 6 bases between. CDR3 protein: CARGSQETQYF. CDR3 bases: TGTGCCAGGGGCTCCCAAGAGACCCAGTACTTC.

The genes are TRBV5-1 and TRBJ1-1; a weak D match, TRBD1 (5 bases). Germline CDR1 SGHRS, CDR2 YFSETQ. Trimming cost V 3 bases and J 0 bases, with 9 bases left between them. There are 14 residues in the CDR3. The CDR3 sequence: CASSWATVNTEAFF. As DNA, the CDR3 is TGCGCCAGCAGCTGGGCGACAGTGAACACTGAAGCTTTCTTT.

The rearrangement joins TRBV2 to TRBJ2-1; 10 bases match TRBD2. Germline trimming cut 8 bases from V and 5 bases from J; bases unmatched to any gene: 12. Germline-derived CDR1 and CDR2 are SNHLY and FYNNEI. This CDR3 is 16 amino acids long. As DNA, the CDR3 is TGTGCCAGCTGTCTAGCGGGAGAGTTCCCCAACAATGAGCAGTTCTTC. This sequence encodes CASCLAGEFPNNEQFF.

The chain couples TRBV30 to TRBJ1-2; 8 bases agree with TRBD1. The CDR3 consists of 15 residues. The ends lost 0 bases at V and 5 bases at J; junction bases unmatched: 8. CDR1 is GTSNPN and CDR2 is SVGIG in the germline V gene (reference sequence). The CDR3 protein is CAWSVPAGGAYGYTF. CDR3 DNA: TGTGCCTGGAGTGTACCAGCAGGGGGCGCTTATGGCTACACCTTC.

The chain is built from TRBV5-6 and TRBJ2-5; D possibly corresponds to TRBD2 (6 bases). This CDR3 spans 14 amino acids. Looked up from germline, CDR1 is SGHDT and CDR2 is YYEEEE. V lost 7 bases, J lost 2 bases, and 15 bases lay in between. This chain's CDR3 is CASFHRDWQETQYF. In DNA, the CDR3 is TGTGCCAGCTTCCACCGGGACTGGCAAGAGACCCAGTACTTC.

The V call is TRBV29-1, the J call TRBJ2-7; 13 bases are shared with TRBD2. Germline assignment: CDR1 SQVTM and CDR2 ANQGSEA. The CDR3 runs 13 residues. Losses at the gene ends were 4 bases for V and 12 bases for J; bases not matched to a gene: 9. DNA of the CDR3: TGCAGCGTTGGTACTAGCGGGAGGGCCGCTCCGTACTTC. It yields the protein CSVGTSGRAAPYF.

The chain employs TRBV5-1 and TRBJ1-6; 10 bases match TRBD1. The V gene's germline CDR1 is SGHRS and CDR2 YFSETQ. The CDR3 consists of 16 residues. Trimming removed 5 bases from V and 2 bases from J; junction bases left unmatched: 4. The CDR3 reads CASRNGQGAYNSPLHF. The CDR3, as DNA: TGCGCCAGCAGAAATGGACAGGGGGCCTATAATTCACCCCTCCACTTT.

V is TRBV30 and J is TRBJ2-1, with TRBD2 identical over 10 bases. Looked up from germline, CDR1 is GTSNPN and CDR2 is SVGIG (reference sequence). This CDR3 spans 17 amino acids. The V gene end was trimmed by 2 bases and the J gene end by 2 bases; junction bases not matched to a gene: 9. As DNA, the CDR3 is TGTGCCTGGAGTCCATCTAGCGGGAGACACACCTACAATGAGCAGTTCTTC. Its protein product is CAWSPSSGRHTYNEQFF.

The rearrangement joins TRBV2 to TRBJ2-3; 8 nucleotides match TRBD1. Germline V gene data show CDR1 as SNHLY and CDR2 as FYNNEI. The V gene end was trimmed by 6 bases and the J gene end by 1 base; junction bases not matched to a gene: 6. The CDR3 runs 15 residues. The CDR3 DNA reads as TGTGCCAGCAGACTTCAGGGGGCCGGCACAGATACGCAGTATTTT. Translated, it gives CASRLQGAGTDTQYF.

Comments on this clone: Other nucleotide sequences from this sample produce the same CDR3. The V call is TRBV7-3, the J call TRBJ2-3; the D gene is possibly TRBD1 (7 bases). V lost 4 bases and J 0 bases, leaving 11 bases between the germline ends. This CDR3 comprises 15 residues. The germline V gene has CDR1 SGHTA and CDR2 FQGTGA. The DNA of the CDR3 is TGTGCCAGCAGCTCACAGGGGACTAGCACAGATACGCAGTATTTT. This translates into CASSSQGTSTDTQYF.

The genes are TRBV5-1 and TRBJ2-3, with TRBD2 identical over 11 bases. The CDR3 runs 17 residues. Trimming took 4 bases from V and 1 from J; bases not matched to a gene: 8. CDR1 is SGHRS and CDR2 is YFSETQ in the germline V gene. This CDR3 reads CASSQTPLAGGTDTQYF. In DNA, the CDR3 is TGCGCCAGCAGCCAAACCCCACTAGCGGGGGGCACAGATACGCAGTATTTT.

The CDR3 loop reads CASSPRLAEHSEQFF. CDR3 sequence (DNA): TGTGCCAGCAGCCCCCGACTAGCGGAGCATAGTGAGCAGTTCTTC. This chain uses TRBV7-3 with TRBJ2-1, with 9 bases matching TRBD2. CDR3 size: 15 residues. V shed 5 bases, J shed 9 bases, and the junction held 11 bases outside the gene matches. The germline CDR1 and CDR2 sequences are SGHTA and FQGTGA.

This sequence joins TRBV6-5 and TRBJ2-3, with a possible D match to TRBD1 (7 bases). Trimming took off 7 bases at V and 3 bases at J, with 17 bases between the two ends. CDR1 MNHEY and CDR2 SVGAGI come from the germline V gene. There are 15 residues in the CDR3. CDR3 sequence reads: CASTAYRGGTDTQYF. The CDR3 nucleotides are TGTGCCAGCACCGCATACAGGGGAGGTACAGATACGCAGTATTTT.

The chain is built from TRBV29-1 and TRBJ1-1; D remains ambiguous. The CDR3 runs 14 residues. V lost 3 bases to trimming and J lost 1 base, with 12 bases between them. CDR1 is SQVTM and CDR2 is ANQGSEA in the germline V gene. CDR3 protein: CSVERQLRNTEAFF. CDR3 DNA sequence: TGCAGCGTTGAGAGGCAGCTAAGGAACACTGAAGCTTTCTTT.

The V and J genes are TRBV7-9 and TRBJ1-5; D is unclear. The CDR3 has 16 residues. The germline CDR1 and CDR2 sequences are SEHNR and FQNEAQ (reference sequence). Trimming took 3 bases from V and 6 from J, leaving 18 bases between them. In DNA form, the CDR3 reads TGTGCCAGCAGCTTTAGTGGTACCGTGCTTCCTCAGCCCCAGCATTTT. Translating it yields CASSFSGTVLPQPQHF.